The 25 T cell receptor beta chains listed next were all sequenced from one sample in a study of immune cell composition in non-small cell lung cancer. Sequencing was performed with immunoSEQ multiplex PCR; in TCRdb, only in-frame clones are kept and a portion is missing. Here the sample spans about 2,200 clones, about 91% being singletons. The sequencing input was lung tumor tissue. These receptors all stem from a human donor with non-small cell lung cancer.

The chain has TRBV7-8 and TRBJ1-5; TRBD1 aligns across 11 bases. Germline V gene data show CDR1 as SGHVS and CDR2 as FQNEAQ. This CDR3 region has 15 residues. Losses at the gene ends were 1 base for V and 11 bases for J; bases not matched to a gene: 7. CDR3 DNA sequence: TGTGCCAGCAGCTTAGACTCCGGGACAGGGGGTACCCAGCATTTT. It is translated as CASSLDSGTGGTQHF.

By share, this clone counts as large. Other DNA sequences of this sample code for an identical CDR3. This chain uses TRBV6-5 with TRBJ1-3, with D possibly TRBD1 on 5 matching bases. This CDR3 has 15 residues. CDR1 MNHEY and CDR2 SVGAGI come from the germline V gene. V was trimmed by 2 bases and J by 0 bases, leaving 8 bases between them. The CDR3 here is CASSYRQGSGNTIYF. CDR3 nucleotide sequence: TGTGCCAGCAGTTACCGGCAGGGCTCTGGAAACACCATATATTTT.

The table lists this clone with a few counts. The rearrangement links TRBV7-8 to TRBJ1-1; 10 bases line up with TRBD1. Germline lookup yields CDR1 SGHVS and CDR2 FQNEAQ. V lost 3 bases to trimming and J lost 5 bases; unmatched junction nucleotides: 6. The CDR3 has 15 amino acids. In DNA, the CDR3 is TGTGCCAGCAGCTTTTCGCCGGGACAGGGGACTGAAGCTTTCTTT. Translating gives CASSFSPGQGTEAFF.

This chain links TRBV29-1 with TRBJ2-3; 9 bases map to TRBD1. The germline CDR1 and CDR2 sequences are SQVTM and ANQGSEA. V gave up 8 bases and J gave up 3 bases; unmatched junction bases: 6. The CDR3 contains 13 residues. The CDR3: CSHGDRATDTQYF. The CDR3 region has the DNA TGCAGCCATGGGGACAGGGCGACAGATACGCAGTATTTT.

The J gene is TRBJ2-1, the V gene TRBV6-4, with 12 positions matching TRBD2. This CDR3 is built from 16 residues. Looked up from germline, CDR1 is MRHNA and CDR2 is SNTAGT. J was trimmed by 3 bases and V by 2 bases; bases with no gene match: 2. As DNA, the CDR3 is TGTGCCAGCAGTGACGCTAGCGGGGGGGACTACAATGAGCAGTTCTTC. Its protein product is CASSDASGGDYNEQFF.

This chain uses TRBV19 with TRBJ1-5, with 8 bases fitting TRBD1. Germline trimming cut 6 bases from V and 2 bases from J; bases unmatched to any gene: 3. Per germline, CDR1 LNHDA and CDR2 SQIVND (reference sequence). The CDR3 has 14 amino acids. Written as DNA, the CDR3 is TGTGCCAGTAGATCGGGACAGGGCAATCAGCCCCAGCATTTT. Translation: CASRSGQGNQPQHF.

The V call is TRBV16, the J call TRBJ1-2, with D perhaps matching TRBD1 (6 bases). Germline V gives CDR1 KGHSY, CDR2 FQNENV. V was shortened by 0 bases and J by 7 bases, with 12 bases between the two germline ends. The CDR3 covers 14 residues. CDR3 nucleotide sequence: TGTGCCAGCAGCCAATCACGGGGGGCTCTTGGCTACACCTTC. It codes for CASSQSRGALGYTF.

The sample holds one count of this clone. This chain joins TRBV5-1 and TRBJ1-6; 8 positions match TRBD1. V dropped 5 bases and J dropped 5; count of bases not matched to a gene: 3. This CDR3 has 14 residues. The V gene's germline CDR1 is SGHRS and CDR2 YFSETQ. The CDR3 region has the DNA TGCGCCAGCAGGATGACAGGGGATAATTCACCCCTCCACTTT. Its protein is CASRMTGDNSPLHF.

This chain links TRBV12-2 with TRBJ1-6; TRBD1, the table's D call, was not compared with the DNA. TRBV12-2 is shown as a pseudogene. The CDR3 totals 13 residues. This CDR3 is CASRFTGGSPLHF. Written as DNA, the CDR3 is TGTGCAAGTCGCTTTACAGGGGGATCACCCCTCCACTTT.

The rearrangement joins TRBV7-9 to TRBJ2-3; perhaps TRBD2 as D (6 bases). Germline loops: CDR1 SEHNR, CDR2 FQNEAQ (reference sequence). The CDR3 totals 19 residues. The V gene lost 0 bases and the J gene lost 0 bases, with 19 bases spanning the gap. The CDR3: CASSLARFQASVSTDTQYF. CDR3 nucleotides: TGTGCCAGCAGCTTAGCGCGATTCCAGGCTAGCGTTAGCACAGATACGCAGTATTTT.

This clone was observed once. V and J are TRBV19 and TRBJ2-7, with D hard to call. Germline-derived CDR1 and CDR2 are LNHDA and SQIVND (reference sequence). The CDR3 consists of 13 residues. Trimming removed 5 bases at V and 2 bases at J, with 10 bases between. DNA for the CDR3: TGTGCCAGTAGTCTCTCGGGTCCCTACGAGCAGTACTTC. Protein product: CASSLSGPYEQYF.

This chain connects TRBV14 to TRBJ2-1; D perhaps matches TRBD2 (7 bases). V was cut by 4 bases and J by 7 bases, with 17 bases left in between. This CDR3 has 15 residues. Germline V CDR1 and CDR2: SGHDN, FVKESK. The CDR3: CASSPMGGGLNEQFF. CDR3 DNA: TGTGCCAGCAGCCCCATGGGGGGGGGCTTAAATGAGCAGTTCTTC.

J is TRBJ2-3 and V is TRBV7-6; D ambiguous. The CDR3 covers 14 residues. CDR1 is SGHVS, CDR2 FNYEAQ, per germline. V was pared by 1 base and J by 2 bases, with 7 bases between. The CDR3 protein is CASSLVADTDTQYF. The DNA of the CDR3 is TGTGCCAGCAGCTTAGTGGCGGACACAGATACGCAGTATTTT.

V is TRBV5-5 and J is TRBJ1-1, with D unresolved. CDR1 SGHKS and CDR2 YYEKEE come from the germline V gene (reference sequence). The CDR3 contains 13 residues. The V end lost 1 base, the J end lost 1 base, and 5 bases lay between the germline ends. CDR3 sequence: CASSLTGNTEAFF. CDR3 nucleotides: TGTGCCAGCAGCTTGACGGGGAACACTGAAGCTTTCTTT.

J is TRBJ2-1 and V is TRBV7-3; tentative D call: TRBD2 (6 bases). The ends were cut back, 1 base at V and 8 bases at J, with 27 bases in the middle. The length of the CDR3 is 19 residues. Per the germline V gene, CDR1 is SGHTA and CDR2 is FQGTGA. Written as DNA, the CDR3 is TGTGCCAGCAGCTTAAATCGGGGGACCCAGTTTCGGAAGTTGGATGAGCAGTTCTTC. This encodes CASSLNRGTQFRKLDEQFF. The full variable domain, rest sourced from reference TRBV7-3 and TRBJ2-1, is GAGVSQTPSNKVTEKGKYVELRCDPISGHTALYWYRQSLGQGPEFLIYFQGTGAADDSGLPNDRFFAVRPEGSVSTLKIQRTERGDSAVYLCASSLNRGTQFRKLDEQFFGPGTRLTVL.

This clone was detected once. The rearrangement links TRBV28 to TRBJ1-1; perhaps TRBD1 as D (5 bases). Between the trimmed V and J ends, which lost 2 bases and 1 base, there was a span of 8 bases. The length of the CDR3 is 14 residues. Germline CDR1 reads MDHEN; CDR2 reads SYDVKM. The DNA of the CDR3 is TGTGCCAGCAGTTTAGGGGGGGAGAACACTGAAGCTTTCTTT. Translation gives CASSLGGENTEAFF.

The chain carries TRBV5-8 and TRBJ2-1, with 10 bases fitting TRBD1. The V and J ends lost 0 bases and 8 bases, in that order; junction bases with no gene match: 5. Per the germline V gene, CDR1 is SGHTS and CDR2 is YDEGEE. This CDR3 region has 15 residues. CDR3 protein: CASSLGGTGVDEQFF. The DNA for the CDR3 is TGTGCCAGCAGCTTGGGGGGGACAGGGGTCGATGAGCAGTTCTTC. Full variable domain (missing parts from reference TRBV5-8 and TRBJ2-1): EAGVTQSPTHLIKTRGQQATLRCSPISGHTSVYWYQQALGLGLQFLLWYDEGEERNRGNFPPRFSGRQFPNYSSELNVNALELEDSALYLCASSLGGTGVDEQFFGPGTRLTVL.

The sample holds a few counts of this clone. This chain connects TRBV5-6 to TRBJ2-1; 10 bases map to TRBD1. Germline V gene lookup returns CDR1 SGHDT and CDR2 YYEEEE. Trimming cost V 2 bases and J 6 bases; bases outside gene matches: 5. The CDR3 is 15 amino acids. The CDR3 nucleotides read TGTGCCAGCAGCTTCAAGACAGGGGGCTTCAATGAGCAGTTCTTC. Protein product: CASSFKTGGFNEQFF.

The gene calls are TRBV5-4 and TRBJ2-3, with 8 bases fitting TRBD2. Unmatched junction bases numbered 12, after V lost 4 bases and J lost 2 bases. The CDR3 covers 17 residues. The germline gives CDR1 SGHNT, CDR2 YYREEE (reference sequence). CDR3 sequence reads: CASSHRLGTSFTDTQYF. In DNA form, the CDR3 reads TGTGCCAGCAGCCATAGACTCGGGACTAGTTTCACAGATACGCAGTATTTT. Looking up the rest from reference TRBV5-4 and TRBJ2-3 gives the full variable domain: ETGVTQSPTHLIKTRGQQVTLRCSSQSGHNTVSWYQQALGQGPQFIFQYYREEENGRGNFPPRFSGLQFPNYSSELNVNALELDDSALYLCASSHRLGTSFTDTQYFGPGTRLTVL.

The rearrangement links TRBV19 to TRBJ1-2, with unresolved D. CDR3 length equals 13 residues. Germline V lookup: CDR1 LNHDA, CDR2 SQIVND (reference sequence). V shed 2 bases and J shed 4 bases, with 8 bases lying between them. The CDR3 sequence: CASSISGSYGYTF. The DNA of the CDR3 is TGTGCCAGTAGTATAAGCGGCTCCTATGGCTACACCTTC.

The genes are TRBV7-9 and TRBJ1-4; no clear D gene. The CDR3 extends over 15 amino acids. Trimming removed 3 bases at V and 0 bases at J, with 8 bases between. Germline V gene lookup returns CDR1 SEHNR and CDR2 FQNEAQ (reference sequence). As DNA, the CDR3 is TGTGCCAGCAGCTTCCCCAGTACAACTAATGAAAAACTGTTTTTT. The encoded protein is CASSFPSTTNEKLFF.

The J gene is TRBJ2-1, the V gene TRBV9; a weak D match, TRBD2 (6 bases). The CDR3 runs to 13 residues. Trimming removed 5 bases at V and 7 bases at J, with 13 bases between. CDR1 and CDR2 (germline): SGDLS, YYNGEE. The CDR3 DNA sequence: TGTGCCAGCAGTTTGGGGGGAGTAAATGAGCAGTTCTTC. Translating gives CASSLGGVNEQFF. Full variable domain (missing parts from reference TRBV9 and TRBJ2-1): DSGVTQTPKHLITATGQRVTLRCSPRSGDLSVYWYQQSLDQGLQFLIQYYNGEERAKGNILERFSAQQFPDLHSELNLSSLELGDSALYFCASSLGGVNEQFFGPGTRLTVL.

The rearrangement joins TRBV5-5 to TRBJ2-3; no clear D. This CDR3 is built from 14 residues. Trimming left V 4 bases short and J 2 bases short, with 11 bases between. Germline CDR1 and CDR2: SGHKS and YYEKEE (reference sequence). For the CDR3, the DNA is TGTGCCAGCAGCCCTGCGAGAAACACAGATACGCAGTATTTT. This gives the protein CASSPARNTDTQYF. The full variable domain, its missing parts supplied by reference TRBV5-5 and TRBJ2-3, is DAGVTQSPTHLIKTRGQQVTLRCSPISGHKSVSWYQQVLGQGPQFIFQYYEKEERGRGNFPDRFSARQFPNYSSELNVNALLLGDSALYLCASSPARNTDTQYFGPGTRLTVL.

This chain joins TRBV18 and TRBJ2-7, with TRBD1 matching over 7 bases. The CDR3 extends over 14 amino acids. Per germline, CDR1 KGHSH and CDR2 LQKENI. The J segment lost 2 bases and the V segment lost 6 bases, leaving 7 bases of the junction unmatched. The CDR3 nucleotides read TGTGCCAGCTCGCCGGGACAGCAAACCTACGAGCAGTACTTC. It is translated as CASSPGQQTYEQYF.

The chain has TRBV7-8 and TRBJ2-7; 9 positions agree with TRBD2. Looked up from germline, CDR1 is SGHVS and CDR2 is FQNEAQ. With V trimmed by 3 bases and J by 6 bases, 9 bases remained unmatched. This CDR3 is 15 amino acids long. The chain's CDR3 is CASSLDSGRRGEQYF. CDR3 DNA: TGTGCCAGCAGCTTGGATAGCGGGAGAAGGGGCGAGCAGTACTTC. Full variable domain (outside the CDR3, taken from reference TRBV7-8 and TRBJ2-7): GAGVSQSPRYKVAKRGQDVALRCDPISGHVSLFWYQQALGQGPEFLTYFQNEAQLDKSGLPSDRFFAERPEGSVSTLKIQRTQQEDSAVYLCASSLDSGRRGEQYFGPGTRLTVT.